This entry lists 26 T cell receptor beta chains sequenced from one sample in a study of spatial heterogeneity in lung cancer. TCRdb passed the 5' RACE reads through MiXCR, listing each CDR3 protein once. The sample records about 26,000 distinct CDR3 sequences, 13% being singletons. Time point given: sample taken at primary tumor resection. Sequencing was performed on whole RNA extracted from tumor and nontumor lung tissue, or from frozen PBMC, and the material was left unsorted. Sequencing used PBMCs, obtained at surgery. These TCRs come from a female donor with early-stage non-small cell lung cancer.

This clonotype was counted a few times. A much larger clone differs from this one at a single base, so this may be a read error. This rearrangement joins TRBV30 to TRBJ2-7; TRBD1 matches at 7 bases. This CDR3 contains 13 residues. Germline V lookup: CDR1 GTSNPN, CDR2 SVGIG (reference sequence). The DNA of the CDR3 is TGTGTCTGGAACGCAGGGGGCTCCTACGAGCAGTACTTC. This translates into CVWNAGGSYEQYF.

J is TRBJ1-6 and V is TRBV10-3, with unresolved D. CDR3 length equals 14 residues. With 3 bases removed from V and 5 bases from J, the gap between germline ends came to 8 bases. Germline CDR1 reads ENHRY; CDR2 reads SYGVKD. CDR3 in amino acids: CAISDGRNNSPLHF. The DNA of the CDR3 is TGTGCCATCAGTGACGGCAGAAATAATTCACCCCTCCACTTT.

There are many counts of this clonotype. V and J are TRBV4-3 and TRBJ2-2, with 14 bases lining up with TRBD2. The CDR3 sequence is 17 residues long. The junction had 2 bases not matched to a gene; V was cut back by 2 bases and J by 3 bases. The V gene's germline CDR1 is LGHNA and CDR2 YSLEER. This chain's CDR3 is CASSQRGLAGDTGELFF. For the CDR3, the DNA is TGCGCCAGCAGCCAAAGGGGACTAGCGGGGGACACCGGGGAGCTGTTTTTT.

Many counts were recorded for this clonotype. The chain combines TRBV4-3 with TRBJ2-7; no clear D. This CDR3 is 15 amino acids long. V was pared by 1 base and J by 4 bases, with 14 bases between. Germline loops: CDR1 LGHNA, CDR2 YSLEER. The CDR3: CASSQGLIGLYEQYF. The CDR3 bases are TGCGCCAGCAGCCAAGGCTTGATTGGGTTATACGAGCAGTACTTC.

The chain recombines TRBV7-2 with TRBJ2-1, with D possibly being TRBD2 (5 bases). Germline assignment: CDR1 SGHTA and CDR2 FQGNSA. V was pared by 4 bases and J by 5 bases, with 18 bases between. The CDR3 is 16 residues long. The CDR3 region is CASSSGSSIIHNEQFF. The CDR3 nucleotides read TGTGCCAGCAGCTCGGGATCTAGCATAATCCACAATGAGCAGTTCTTC.

This clonotype was counted at least ten times. V usage is TRBV28 and J usage is TRBJ2-2; possibly TRBD1 for D (6 bases). Germline CDR1 reads MDHEN; CDR2 reads SYDVKM. The V gene lost 1 base and the J gene lost 4 bases, with 13 bases spanning the gap. The length of the CDR3 is 16 residues. CDR3 amino acids: CASSLYGGAGTGELFF. The CDR3 DNA sequence: TGTGCCAGCAGTTTATATGGGGGCGCGGGCACCGGGGAGCTGTTTTTT.

A few counts support this clonotype. This chain links TRBV27 with TRBJ2-5; perhaps TRBD2 as D (6 bases). There are 15 residues in the CDR3. Trimming left V 1 base short and J 2 bases short, with 11 bases between. Germline CDR1 MNHEY, CDR2 SMNVEV (reference sequence). In DNA, the CDR3 is TGTGCCAGCAGTTTATTCGGGGCGGGACAAGAGACCCAGTACTTC. Protein: CASSLFGAGQETQYF.

Ten or more counts support this clonotype. This chain links TRBV7-2 with TRBJ2-3; D remains ambiguous. V gave up 11 bases and J gave up 0 bases, with 9 bases separating them. Looked up from germline, CDR1 is SGHTA and CDR2 is FQGNSA. This CDR3 is built from 12 residues. Here the CDR3 DNA reads TGTGCCTGCGGAAGGAGCACAGATACGCAGTATTTT. Encoded protein: CACGRSTDTQYF.

There are a few counts of this clonotype. J is TRBJ1-2 and V is TRBV10-3; D possibly corresponds to TRBD1 (5 bases). Trimming removed 6 bases from V and 2 bases from J, with 13 bases in between. The CDR3 length is 14 residues. Germline-derived CDR1 and CDR2 are ENHRY and SYGVKD. In DNA form, the CDR3 reads TGTGCCATCAGCACCGGGACCGGAAACTATGGCTACACCTTC. This translates into CAISTGTGNYGYTF.

There are many counts of this clonotype. V gene TRBV5-1 combines with J gene TRBJ2-1, with 8 bases that match TRBD2. The CDR3 sequence is 15 residues long. V was pared by 0 bases and J by 8 bases, with 7 bases of the junction left unmatched. Germline CDR1 reads SGHRS; CDR2 reads YFSETQ. The CDR3 DNA follows: TGCGCCAGCAGCTTGGGACCGGGACTAGTCCATGAGCAGTTCTTC. The encoded protein is CASSLGPGLVHEQFF.

This clonotype was found many times. The CDR3 reads CASGFSTSGEQFF. In nucleotides, the CDR3 is TGTGCTAGTGGTTTCTCTACCTCAGGGGAGCAGTTCTTC. This sequence joins TRBV12-5 and TRBJ2-1, with a weak D call TRBD1 (5 bases). The germline gives CDR1 LGHNT, CDR2 FRNRAP. The CDR3 has 13 residues. Deletions cut 3 bases from V and 10 bases from J, with 13 bases between.

There are many counts of this clonotype. The rearrangement links TRBV15 to TRBJ1-5, with no clear D. The CDR3 runs to 16 residues. Trimming took off 0 bases at V and 1 base at J, with 10 bases between the two ends. Germline V gives CDR1 LNHNV, CDR2 YYDKDF (reference sequence). CDR3 coding DNA: TGTGCCACCAGCAGAGAGGGGTTTCAAAGCAATCAGCCCCAGCATTTT. It is translated as CATSREGFQSNQPQHF.

This clonotype came up many times. The J gene is TRBJ1-5, the V gene TRBV20-1, with D unresolved. CDR3 length: 13 amino acids. Germline CDR1 is DFQATT and CDR2 is SNEGSKA (reference sequence). The V end was cut by 6 bases, the J end by 6 bases, with 15 bases between. The CDR3 sequence is CSADSVGIQPQHF. CDR3 sequence (DNA): TGCAGTGCCGACTCGGTCGGTATTCAGCCCCAGCATTTT.

The chain links TRBV28 to TRBJ2-3; a possible D gene is TRBD1 (6 bases). Germline V gives CDR1 MDHEN, CDR2 SYDVKM. The CDR3 runs to 16 residues. V dropped 5 bases and J dropped 0 bases, with 15 bases sitting between them. The CDR3, as DNA: TGTGCCAGCAGTCGACTCAGGGGCACTAGCACAGATACGCAGTATTTT. This gives the protein CASSRLRGTSTDTQYF.

This clonotype was seen at least ten times. DNA of the CDR3: TGTGCCAGCAGTTTGGCGGCCTACAATGAGCAGTTCTTC. Its translation: CASSLAAYNEQFF. This chain connects TRBV27 to TRBJ2-1, with unresolved D. Per germline, CDR1 MNHEY and CDR2 SMNVEV (reference sequence). The CDR3 contains 13 residues. V shed 3 bases and J shed 2 bases, with 5 bases lying between them.

V gene TRBV7-9 combines with J gene TRBJ1-3; the match to TRBD1 covers 9 bases. The CDR3 runs to 18 residues. With 4 bases clipped from V and 0 bases from J, the junction kept 10 bases outside the gene matches. Germline-derived CDR1 and CDR2 are SEHNR and FQNEAQ (reference sequence). This CDR3 reads CASSSDRRDRVSGNTIYF. In DNA form, the CDR3 reads TGTGCCAGCAGCTCAGATCGTCGGGACAGGGTCTCTGGAAACACCATATATTTT.

The sample holds many counts of this clonotype. The chain is built from TRBV4-3 and TRBJ2-2, with D unresolved. Germline lookup yields CDR1 LGHNA and CDR2 YSLEER. The CDR3 has 14 amino acids. Between the trimmed V and J ends, which lost 7 bases and 1 base, there was a span of 10 bases. The CDR3 loop is CASKGRGNTGELFF. For the CDR3, the DNA is TGCGCCAGCAAAGGTCGCGGGAACACCGGGGAGCTGTTTTTT.

In its sample, this clonotype was seen many times. The rearrangement uses TRBV20-1 and TRBJ1-5, with 9 bases fitting TRBD1. Trimming cost V 3 bases and J 9 bases; bases outside gene matches: 12. The CDR3 sequence is 15 residues long. The germline gives CDR1 DFQATT, CDR2 SNEGSKA (reference sequence). The CDR3 nucleotides read TGCAGTGCTAGTAGGGGGACAGGGTCCTTATCGCCCCAGCATTTT. This translates into CSASRGTGSLSPQHF.

This clonotype was observed many times. The CDR3 reads CASTLQSSGANVLTF. The CDR3 DNA reads TGTGCCAGCACCCTCCAAAGCTCTGGGGCCAACGTCCTGACTTTC. This chain links TRBV12-3 or TRBV12-4 with TRBJ2-6; D gene uncertain. The CDR3 is made up of 15 amino acids. The V gene lost 7 bases and the J gene lost 0 bases, with 10 bases spanning the gap.

This clonotype was seen many times. The chain combines TRBV3-1 with TRBJ1-1; D may be TRBD1 (6 bases). Germline V gene sequence: CDR1 LGHDT, CDR2 YNNKEL (reference sequence). The CDR3 has 15 residues. Trimming stripped 1 base from V and 4 bases from J, with 13 bases between. The CDR3 here is CASSQVGGGGTEAFF. For the CDR3, the DNA is TGTGCCAGCAGCCAAGTAGGAGGAGGGGGCACTGAAGCTTTCTTT.

This clonotype was detected ten times or more. The CDR3 sequence: CASRDRPNTGELFF. The CDR3 region has the DNA TGTGCCAGCAGGGACAGGCCGAACACCGGGGAGCTGTTTTTT. The V and J genes are TRBV11-2 and TRBJ2-2, with 7 bases identical to TRBD1. V shed 6 bases and J 0 bases; nucleotides not matched to a gene: 1. The CDR3 has 14 residues. In germline, CDR1 is SGHAT, CDR2 FQNNGV. The entire variable domain, with the rest obtained from reference TRBV11-2 and TRBJ2-2, is as follows: EAGVAQSPRYKIIEKRQSVAFWCNPISGHATLYWYQQILGQGPKLLIQFQNNGVVDDSQLPKDRFSAERLKGVDSTLKIQPAKLEDSAVYLCASRDRPNTGELFFGEGSRLTVL.

The table lists this clonotype with many counts. V usage is TRBV3-1 and J usage is TRBJ1-4, with D possibly matching TRBD1 (5 bases). The V gene lost 4 bases and the J gene lost 5 bases, with 11 bases spanning the gap. In germline, CDR1 is LGHDT, CDR2 YNNKEL (reference sequence). This CDR3 spans 14 amino acids. The DNA of the CDR3 is TGTGCCAGCAGCCCGGGACGTGTAAATGAAAAACTGTTTTTT. Amino acid sequence: CASSPGRVNEKLFF.

This clonotype was detected ten times or more. V usage is TRBV4-3 and J usage is TRBJ1-3; D is unclear. Trimming left V 4 bases short and J 2 bases short, with 9 bases between. This CDR3 is built from 14 residues. Per the germline V gene, CDR1 is LGHNA and CDR2 is YSLEER. The DNA of the CDR3 is TGCGCCAGCAGCCTGGTCGGGCCTGGAAACACCATATATTTT. Translated: CASSLVGPGNTIYF.

This clonotype was seen at least ten times. The chain couples TRBV7-9 to TRBJ2-3, with 11 bases that match TRBD2. CDR3 length equals 18 residues. Germline CDR1 SEHNR, CDR2 FQNEAQ (reference sequence). The V gene end was trimmed by 5 bases and the J gene end by 0 bases; junction bases not matched to a gene: 10. CDR3 residues: CASSLLAGDLGSTDTQYF. The CDR3 bases are TGTGCCAGCAGCCTACTAGCGGGAGACCTTGGGAGCACAGATACGCAGTATTTT.

This chain connects TRBV7-9 to TRBJ2-7, with 8 bases identical to TRBD2. Trimming cost V 1 base and J 7 bases; bases outside gene matches: 6. Germline values: CDR1 SEHNR, CDR2 FQNEAQ (reference sequence). The CDR3 runs 14 residues. CDR3 in amino acids: CASSLGEREWEQYF. The CDR3 DNA is TGTGCCAGCAGCTTAGGGGAGCGGGAGTGGGAGCAGTACTTC.

This clonotype has at least ten counts. The V and J genes are TRBV29-1 and TRBJ2-7; D gene uncertain. CDR3 length: 14 residues. Trimming stripped 6 bases from V and 1 base from J, with 16 bases between. CDR1 and CDR2 from the germline V gene are SQVTM and ANQGSEA. The CDR3, as DNA: TGCAGCGTAGCGAACGGGTCGTTATCCTACGAGCAGTACTTC. The encoded protein is CSVANGSLSYEQYF.